This T cell receptor (beta chain) was recorded in a study of T cell changes during pregnancy in multiple sclerosis. The germline V gene has CDR1 SGHRS and CDR2 YFSETQ. The CDR3 is 15 amino acids. Trimming stripped 0 bases from V and 3 bases from J, with 12 bases between. Data came from immunoSEQ multiplex PCR; TCRdb stores just in-frame clones and leaves some out. The table lists approximately 100,000 clones, roughly 92% of them singletons. This specimen consisted of peripheral blood, obtained after pregnancy. The clonotype was recovered from a female donor with multiple sclerosis, enrolled in a pregnancy study. The chain is built from TRBV5-1 and TRBJ1-1; D might be TRBD1 (5 bases). The chain's CDR3 is CASSLVSGQHTEAFF. CDR3 coding DNA: TGCGCCAGCAGCTTGGTATCAGGGCAGCACACTGAAGCTTTCTTT.